A selection of T cell receptor beta chains follows, all from one sample in a study of shared clonotypes between healthy human individuals. Clones were read by immunoSEQ multiplex PCR, and TCRdb kept only the in-frame ones, dropping some. The repertoire holds about 2.4 million clones, with around 90% as singletons. The sample comprised naive CD4+ T cells sorted from blood. The source is a man younger than 35 in good health. CDR3s include the opening cysteine and the closing phenylalanine or tryptophan. D genes are given only for firm matches. Clone size is shown for a subset of rows, as once, few, many or a class of expanded clone.

>TRBJ1-6|.|TRBV14|.
CASSQVFGGNSPLHF
TGTGCCAGCAGCCAAGTCTTCGGGGGTAATTCACCCCTCCACTTT
>TRBJ1-3|.|TRBV6-5|.
CASSNSGNTIYF
TGTGCCAGCAGTAACTCTGGAAACACCATATATTTT
>TRBJ1-5|.|TRBV5-8|.
CASSLEGASNQPQHF
TGTGCCAGCAGCTTGGAGGGAGCAAGCAATCAGCCCCAGCATTTT
>TRBJ1-4|.|TRBV29-1|.
CSVRVGATNEKLFF
TGCAGCGTTCGGGTGGGGGCAACTAATGAAAAACTGTTTTTT
>TRBJ2-1|TRBD2|TRBV5-4|.
CASRWKGTSGSGLKFF
TGTGCCAGCCGGTGGAAAGGGACTAGCGGGAGTGGTTTGAAGTTCTTC
>TRBJ2-5|.|TRBV2|.
CASSEEHSGAQYF
TGTGCCAGCAGTGAAGAGCACTCGGGGGCCCAGTACTTC
>TRBJ2-2|TRBD1|TRBV11-2|.
CASSPGTGVTGELFF
TGTGCCAGCAGCCCCGGGACAGGGGTGACCGGGGAGCTGTTTTTT
>TRBJ2-7|TRBD2|TRBV7-9|.
CASSLSGRAEEQYF
TGTGCCAGCAGCCTTAGCGGGAGGGCGGAAGAGCAGTACTTC
>TRBJ1-6|.|TRBV6-4|few
CASSPAGNSPLHF
TGTGCCAGCAGCCCAGCGGGTAATTCACCCCTCCACTTT
>TRBJ2-3|.|TRBV5-6|once
CASSFPRDFSSTDTQYF
TGTGCCAGCAGCTTTCCCCGGGACTTTTCTAGCACAGATACGCAGTATTTT
>TRBJ1-1|.|TRBV10-2|few
CASSVVISNTEAFF
TGCGCCAGCAGTGTGGTTATCTCCAACACTGAAGCTTTCTTT
>TRBJ1-3|TRBD1|TRBV7-2|.
CASSAQGGSGNTIYF
TGTGCCAGCAGCGCCCAGGGGGGCTCTGGAAACACCATATATTTT
>TRBJ1-6|.|TRBV5-1|.
CASSSDSGNSPLHF
TGCGCCAGCAGCTCGGACAGCGGCAATTCACCCCTCCACTTT
>TRBJ2-1|TRBD1|TRBV5-6|once
CASSWGQVYNEQFF
TGTGCCAGCAGCTGGGGACAGGTTTACAATGAGCAGTTCTTC
>TRBJ2-7|TRBD2|TRBV27|.
CASRLGTSGMIYEQYF
TGTGCCAGCAGATTAGGGACTAGCGGGATGATCTACGAGCAGTACTTC
>TRBJ2-3|.|TRBV9|.
CASSVTLRTDTQYF
TGTGCCAGCAGCGTGACCCTACGCACAGATACGCAGTATTTT
>TRBJ1-5|.|TRBV28|.
CASSLLNLRLGNQPQHF
TGTGCCAGCAGTTTATTAAATCTCAGGCTTGGCAATCAGCCCCAGCATTTT
>TRBJ2-5|.|TRBV2|.
CASSGDLETQYF
TGTGCCAGCAGCGGCGACCTGGAGACCCAGTACTTC
>TRBJ2-7|.|TRBV11-2|.
CATGPSTYEQYF
TGTGCCACGGGCCCCTCGACCTACGAGCAGTACTTC
>TRBJ1-6|.|TRBV6-6|.
CASSYSAGRDNSPLHF
TGTGCCAGCAGTTACAGCGCGGGGCGGGATAATTCACCCCTCCACTTT
>TRBJ2-2|.|TRBV6-4|.
CASSAGPISGELFF
TGTGCCAGCAGTGCCGGGCCCATCTCCGGGGAGCTGTTTTTT
>TRBJ2-3|TRBD2|TRBV29-1|.
CSVGALGGGADTQYF
TGCAGCGTTGGGGCTCTAGGCGGGGGGGCGGATACGCAGTATTTT